This T cell receptor (beta chain) appears in the sequencing data of a study of a mutant IDH1 vaccine in newly diagnosed glioma. Time point defined: week 35, safety follow-up. Every vaccine dose comprised 300 ug of mutant IDH1 20-mer peptide plus topical imiquimod. Sequencing was performed with immunoSEQ multiplex PCR; in TCRdb, only in-frame clones are kept and a portion is missing. Of about 69,000 clones listed, more than 85% are singletons. The CDR3 extends over 13 amino acids. The germline V and J ends were trimmed by 6 bases and 5 bases, with 12 bases remaining between them. From germline, CDR1 is MNHNS and CDR2 SASEGT. With respect to this clone: Its antigen is currently unknown.

Sequenced material: PBMCs, taken from a glioma patient whose treatment included an IDH1 peptide vaccine. This sequence originates from a man between 25 and 39 years old with glioma. V usage is TRBV6-1 and J usage is TRBJ2-3; D could derive from TRBD1 or TRBD2 (6 bases each). CDR3 region: CASRWGAIDTQYF. CDR3 nucleotide sequence: TGTGCCAGCAGATGGGGGGCCATAGATACGCAGTATTTT.